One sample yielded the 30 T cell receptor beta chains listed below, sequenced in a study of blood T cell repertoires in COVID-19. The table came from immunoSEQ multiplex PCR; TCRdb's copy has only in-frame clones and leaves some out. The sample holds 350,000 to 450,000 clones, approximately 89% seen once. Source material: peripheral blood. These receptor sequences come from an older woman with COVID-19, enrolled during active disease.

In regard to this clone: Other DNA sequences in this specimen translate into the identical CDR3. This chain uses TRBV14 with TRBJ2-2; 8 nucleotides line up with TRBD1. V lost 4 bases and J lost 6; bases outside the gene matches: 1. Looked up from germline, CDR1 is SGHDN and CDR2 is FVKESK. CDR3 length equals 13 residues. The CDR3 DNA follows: TGTGCCAGCAGCCTACAGGGGGCCGGGGAGCTGTTTTTT. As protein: CASSLQGAGELFF. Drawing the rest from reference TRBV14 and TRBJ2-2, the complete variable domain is EAGVTQFPSHSVIEKGQTVTLRCDPISGHDNLYWYRRVMGKEIKFLLHFVKESKQDESGMPNNRFLAERTGGTYSTLKVQPAELEDSGVYFCASSLQGAGELFFGEGSRLTVL.

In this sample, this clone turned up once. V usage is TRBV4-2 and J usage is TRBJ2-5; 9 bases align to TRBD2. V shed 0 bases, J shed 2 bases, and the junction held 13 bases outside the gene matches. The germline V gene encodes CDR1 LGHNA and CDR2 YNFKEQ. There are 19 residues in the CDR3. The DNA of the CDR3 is TGTGCCAGCAGCCAAGATTTCAGTGGTAGCGGGGGAAGGCAAGAGACCCAGTACTTC. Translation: CASSQDFSGSGGRQETQYF.

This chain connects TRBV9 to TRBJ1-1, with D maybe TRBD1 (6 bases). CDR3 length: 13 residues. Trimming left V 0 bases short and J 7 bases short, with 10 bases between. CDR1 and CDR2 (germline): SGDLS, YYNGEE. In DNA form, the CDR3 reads TGTGCCAGCAGCGTAGGAGGGGGACATGAAGCTTTCTTT. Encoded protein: CASSVGGGHEAFF.

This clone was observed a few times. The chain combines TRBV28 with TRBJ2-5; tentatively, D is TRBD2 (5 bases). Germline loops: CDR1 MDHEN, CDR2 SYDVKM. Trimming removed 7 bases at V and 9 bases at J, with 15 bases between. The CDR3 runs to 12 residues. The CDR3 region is CASNKSPEAQYF. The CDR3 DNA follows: TGTGCCAGCAACAAATCCCCGGAGGCCCAGTACTTC.

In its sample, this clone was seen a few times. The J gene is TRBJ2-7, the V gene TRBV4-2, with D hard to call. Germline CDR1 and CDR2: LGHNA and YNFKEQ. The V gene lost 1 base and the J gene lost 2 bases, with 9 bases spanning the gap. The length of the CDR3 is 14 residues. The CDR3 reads CASSQATEAYEQYF. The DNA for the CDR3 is TGTGCCAGCAGCCAAGCTACCGAGGCCTACGAGCAGTACTTC.

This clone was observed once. The CDR3, as DNA: TGTGCCAGCTCACCACCGATAAAGGGACAGGCCAATGAGCAGTTCTTC. Its protein product is CASSPPIKGQANEQFF. The chain combines TRBV18 with TRBJ2-1; the match to TRBD1 covers 8 bases. Trimming took 0 bases from V and 6 from J; bases not matched to a gene: 7. CDR3 length: 16 amino acids. Germline assignment: CDR1 KGHSH and CDR2 LQKENI.

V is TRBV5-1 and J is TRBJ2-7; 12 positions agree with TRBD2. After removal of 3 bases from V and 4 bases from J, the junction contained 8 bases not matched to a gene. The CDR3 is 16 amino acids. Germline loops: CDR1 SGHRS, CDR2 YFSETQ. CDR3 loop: CASSSRLAGAWYEQYF. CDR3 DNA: TGCGCCAGCAGCTCTAGACTAGCGGGGGCATGGTACGAGCAGTACTTC.

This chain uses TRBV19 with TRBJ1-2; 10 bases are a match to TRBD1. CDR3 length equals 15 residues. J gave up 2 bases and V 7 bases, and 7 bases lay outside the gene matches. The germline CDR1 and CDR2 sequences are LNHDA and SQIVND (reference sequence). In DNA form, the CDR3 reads TGTGCCAGTACCGATCAGACAGGGGGCAACTATGGCTACACCTTC. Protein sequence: CASTDQTGGNYGYTF.

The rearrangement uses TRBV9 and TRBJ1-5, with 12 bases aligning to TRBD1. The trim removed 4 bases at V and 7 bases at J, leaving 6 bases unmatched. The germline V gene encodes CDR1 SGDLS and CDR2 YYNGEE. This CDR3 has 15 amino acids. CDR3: CASSLGQGAGQPQHF. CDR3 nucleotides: TGTGCCAGCAGCCTGGGACAGGGGGCAGGGCAGCCCCAGCATTTT.

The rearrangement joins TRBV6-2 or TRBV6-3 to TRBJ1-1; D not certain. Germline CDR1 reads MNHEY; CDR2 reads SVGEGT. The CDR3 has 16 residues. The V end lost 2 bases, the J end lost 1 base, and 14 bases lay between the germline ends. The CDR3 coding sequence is TGTGCCAGCAGTTACCAGGCAGGCCGCGCGAACACTGAAGCTTTCTTT. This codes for CASSYQAGRANTEAFF.

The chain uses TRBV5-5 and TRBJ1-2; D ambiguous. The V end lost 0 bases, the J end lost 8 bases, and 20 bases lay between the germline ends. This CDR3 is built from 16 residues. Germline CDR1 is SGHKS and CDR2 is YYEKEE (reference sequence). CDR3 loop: CASSLAEVVAFGGYTF. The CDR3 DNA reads TGTGCCAGCAGCTTGGCCGAGGTGGTGGCCTTCGGGGGCTACACCTTC.

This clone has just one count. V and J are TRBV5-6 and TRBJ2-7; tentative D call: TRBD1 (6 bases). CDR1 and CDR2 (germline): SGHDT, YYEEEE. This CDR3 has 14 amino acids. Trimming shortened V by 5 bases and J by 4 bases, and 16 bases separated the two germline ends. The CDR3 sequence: CASRIRTVLYEQYF. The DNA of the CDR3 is TGTGCCAGCAGGATTAGGACAGTTCTTTACGAGCAGTACTTC.

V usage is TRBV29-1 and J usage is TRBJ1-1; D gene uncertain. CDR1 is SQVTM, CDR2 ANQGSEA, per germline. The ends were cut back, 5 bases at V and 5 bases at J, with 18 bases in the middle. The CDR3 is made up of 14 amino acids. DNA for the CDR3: TGCAGCGTTAATTCGAATTGGGGAGGTACTGAAGCTTTCTTT. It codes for CSVNSNWGGTEAFF. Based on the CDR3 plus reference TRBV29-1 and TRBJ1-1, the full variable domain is SAVISQKPSRDICQRGTSLTIQCQVDSQVTMMFWYRQQPGQSLTLIATANQGSEATYESGFVIDKFPISRPNLTFSTLTVSNMSPEDSSIYLCSVNSNWGGTEAFFGQGTRLTVV.

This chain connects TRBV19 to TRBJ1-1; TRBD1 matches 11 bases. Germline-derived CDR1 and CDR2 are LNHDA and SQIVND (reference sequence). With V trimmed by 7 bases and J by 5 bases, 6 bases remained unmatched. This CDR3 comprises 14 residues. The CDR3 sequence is CASTPDRGLTEAFF. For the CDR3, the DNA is TGTGCCAGTACCCCGGACAGGGGGCTTACTGAAGCTTTCTTT. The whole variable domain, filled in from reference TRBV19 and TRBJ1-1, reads DGGITQSPKYLFRKEGQNVTLSCEQNLNHDAMYWYRQDPGQGLRLIYYSQIVNDFQKGDIAEGYSVSREKKESFPLTVTSAQKNPTAFYLCASTPDRGLTEAFFGQGTRLTVV.

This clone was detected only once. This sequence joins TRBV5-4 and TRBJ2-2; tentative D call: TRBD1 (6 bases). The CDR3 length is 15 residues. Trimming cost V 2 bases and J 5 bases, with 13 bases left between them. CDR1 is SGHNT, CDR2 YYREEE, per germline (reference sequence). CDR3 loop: CASSLQGPGTGELFF. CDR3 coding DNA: TGTGCCAGCAGCTTACAGGGCCCTGGAACCGGGGAGCTGTTTTTT.

The CDR3 is CASSPIRGQGYEKLFF. The CDR3 DNA is TGTGCCAGCAGCCCCATACGGGGCCAGGGGTATGAAAAACTGTTTTTT. V usage is TRBV3-1 (or the pseudogene TRBV3-2) and J usage is TRBJ1-4; a weak D match, TRBD1 (6 bases). Trimming removed 4 bases from V and 6 bases from J, with 18 bases in between. Germline V gene lookup returns CDR1 LGHDT and CDR2 YNNKEL (reference sequence). The CDR3 contains 16 residues.

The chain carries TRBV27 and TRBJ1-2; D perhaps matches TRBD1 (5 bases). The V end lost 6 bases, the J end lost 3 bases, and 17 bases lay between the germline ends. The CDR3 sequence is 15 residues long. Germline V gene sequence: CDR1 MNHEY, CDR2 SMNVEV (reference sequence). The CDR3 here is CASRTPGIGDYGYTF. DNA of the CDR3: TGTGCCAGCAGGACTCCAGGGATAGGAGACTATGGCTACACCTTC.

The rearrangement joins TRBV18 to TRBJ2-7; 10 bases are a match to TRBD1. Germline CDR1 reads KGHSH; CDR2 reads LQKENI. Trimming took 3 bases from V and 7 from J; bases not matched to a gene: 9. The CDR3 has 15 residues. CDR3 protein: CASSPNPTGGGEQYF. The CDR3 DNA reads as TGTGCCAGCTCACCTAACCCGACAGGGGGCGGGGAGCAGTACTTC. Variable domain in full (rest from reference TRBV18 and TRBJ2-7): NAGVMQNPRHLVRRRGQEARLRCSPMKGHSHVYWYRQLPEEGLKFMVYLQKENIIDESGMPKERFSAEFPKEGPSILRIQQVVRGDSAAYFCASSPNPTGGGEQYFGPGTRLTVT.

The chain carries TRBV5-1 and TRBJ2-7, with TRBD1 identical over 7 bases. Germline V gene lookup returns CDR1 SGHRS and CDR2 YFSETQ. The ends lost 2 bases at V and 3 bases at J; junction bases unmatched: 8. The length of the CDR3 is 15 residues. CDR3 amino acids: CASSLPGTALYEQYF. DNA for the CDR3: TGCGCCAGCAGCTTACCCGGGACAGCGCTCTACGAGCAGTACTTC.

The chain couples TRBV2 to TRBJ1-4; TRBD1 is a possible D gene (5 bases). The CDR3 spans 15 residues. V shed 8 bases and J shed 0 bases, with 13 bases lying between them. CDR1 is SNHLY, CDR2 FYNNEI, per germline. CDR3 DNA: TGTGCCAGCGGTAACCAGGGTACAACTAATGAAAAACTGTTTTTT. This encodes CASGNQGTTNEKLFF.

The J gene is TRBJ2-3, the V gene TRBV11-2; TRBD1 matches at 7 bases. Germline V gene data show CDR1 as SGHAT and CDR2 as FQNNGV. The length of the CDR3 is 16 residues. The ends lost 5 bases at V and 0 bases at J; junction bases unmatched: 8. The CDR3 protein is CASSPRGTVSTDTQYF. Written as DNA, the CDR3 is TGTGCCAGCAGCCCTCGAGGGACAGTTAGCACAGATACGCAGTATTTT.

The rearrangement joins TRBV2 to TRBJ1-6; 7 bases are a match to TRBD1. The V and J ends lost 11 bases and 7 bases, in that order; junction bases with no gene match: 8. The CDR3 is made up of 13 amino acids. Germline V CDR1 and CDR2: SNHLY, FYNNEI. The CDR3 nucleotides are TGTGCCGGCGGGACAGCCGAGAATTCACCCCTCCACTTT. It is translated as CAGGTAENSPLHF.

Here the CDR3 reads CASSVPWRGDNEQFF. CDR3 coding DNA: TGTGCCAGCAGCGTACCGTGGCGGGGAGATAATGAGCAGTTCTTC. The rearrangement joins TRBV9 to TRBJ2-1, with D perhaps TRBD2 (6 bases). Between the trimmed V and J ends, which lost 1 base and 7 bases, there was a span of 15 bases. The germline CDR1 and CDR2 sequences are SGDLS and YYNGEE. This CDR3 region has 15 residues.

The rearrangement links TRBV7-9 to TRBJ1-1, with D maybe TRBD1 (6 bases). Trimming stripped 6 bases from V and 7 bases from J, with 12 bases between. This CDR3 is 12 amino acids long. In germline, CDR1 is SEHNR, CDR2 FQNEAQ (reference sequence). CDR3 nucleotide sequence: TGTGCCAGCAGTTACAGGGATTTTGAAGCTTTCTTT. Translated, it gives CASSYRDFEAFF.

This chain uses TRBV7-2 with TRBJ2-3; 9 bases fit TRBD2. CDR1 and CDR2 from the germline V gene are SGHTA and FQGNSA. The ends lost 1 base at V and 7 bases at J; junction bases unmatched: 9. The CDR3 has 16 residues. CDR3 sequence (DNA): TGTGCCAGCAGCTTAGATAGGCGGGGGGGCGTAAATACGCAGTATTTT. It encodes CASSLDRRGGVNTQYF.

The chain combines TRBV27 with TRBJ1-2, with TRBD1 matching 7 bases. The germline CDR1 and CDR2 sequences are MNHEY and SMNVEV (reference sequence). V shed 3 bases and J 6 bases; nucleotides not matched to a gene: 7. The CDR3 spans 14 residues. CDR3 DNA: TGTGCCAGCAGTTTTAGAACAGGGGAGGATGGCTACACCTTC. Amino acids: CASSFRTGEDGYTF.

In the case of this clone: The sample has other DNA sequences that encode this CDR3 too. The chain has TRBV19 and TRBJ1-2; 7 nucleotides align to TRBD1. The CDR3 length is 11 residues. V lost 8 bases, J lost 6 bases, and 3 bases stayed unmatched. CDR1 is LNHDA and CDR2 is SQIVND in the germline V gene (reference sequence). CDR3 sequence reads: CASRQGNGYTF. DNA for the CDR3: TGTGCCAGTCGACAGGGTAATGGCTACACCTTC.

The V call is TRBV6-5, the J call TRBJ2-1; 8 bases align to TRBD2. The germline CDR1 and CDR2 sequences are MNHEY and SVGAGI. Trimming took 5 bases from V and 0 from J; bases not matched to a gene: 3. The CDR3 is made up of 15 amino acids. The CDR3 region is CASSRGGSSYNEQFF. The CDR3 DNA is TGTGCCAGCAGTCGCGGGGGGAGCTCCTACAATGAGCAGTTCTTC.

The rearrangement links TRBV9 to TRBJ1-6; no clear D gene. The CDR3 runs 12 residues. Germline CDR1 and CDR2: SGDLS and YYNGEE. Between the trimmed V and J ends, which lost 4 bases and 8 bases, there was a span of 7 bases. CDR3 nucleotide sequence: TGTGCCAGCAGCCAAAGAGATTCACCCCTCCACTTT. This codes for CASSQRDSPLHF.

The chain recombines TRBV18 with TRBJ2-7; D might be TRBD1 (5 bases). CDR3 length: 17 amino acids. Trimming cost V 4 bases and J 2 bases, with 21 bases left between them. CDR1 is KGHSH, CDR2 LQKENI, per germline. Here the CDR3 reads CASSRARDQGRPYEQYF. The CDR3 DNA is TGTGCCAGCTCACGGGCCCGCGATCAGGGAAGACCCTACGAGCAGTACTTC.